The present TCR beta chain was sequenced within a study of Ad26.COV2.S vaccination and SARS-CoV-2 variants. Study background: Intramuscularly, Ad26.COV2.S was given either once or twice, 56 days apart.

This table comes from immunoSEQ multiplex PCR, and its TCRdb copy is limited to in-frame clones, with some not included. The sample lists roughly 500,000 clones; about 91% were seen once. Trimming cost V 5 bases and J 7 bases; bases outside gene matches: 10. The CDR3 spans 14 residues. CDR1 and CDR2 (germline): LNHDA, SQIVND (reference sequence). Sample treatment: around 19 received Ad26.COV2.S at low or high dose, single or two shots; about 5 received placebo; per-sample allocation not given. Day 63 following the first vaccine or placebo injection was when the samples were taken. This TCR was recovered from a person between 18 and 59 years old who received the Ad26.COV2.S COVID-19 vaccine or a placebo. V is TRBV19 and J is TRBJ1-2, with TRBD1 matching 7 bases. The starting material was peripheral blood, obtained in a trial of Ad26.COV2.S vaccine versus placebo. The CDR3 sequence is CASSDSGQRVGYTF. CDR3 nucleotides: TGTGCCAGTAGTGACTCGGGACAGAGAGTTGGCTACACCTTC.